Listed here are 20 T cell receptor beta chains from one sample, sequenced in a study of cytomegalovirus exposure and HLA in healthy donors. PCR involved 60 Vbeta and 13 Jbeta primers. Assay used: immunoSEQ multiplex PCR; TCRdb lists only in-frame clones, some missing. The table includes over 130,000 clones, around 82% detected once. Sequenced: PBMCs. These TCRs come from a woman in her thirties or forties in good health and CMV-seropositive.

V gene TRBV6-5 combines with J gene TRBJ2-2; TRBD2 is a possible D gene (5 bases). Germline CDR1 MNHEY, CDR2 SVGAGI. The CDR3 covers 15 residues. The V end lost 1 base, the J end lost 4 bases, and 10 bases lay between the germline ends. CDR3 amino acids: CASSYFLATTGELFF. The CDR3 DNA reads TGTGCCAGCAGTTACTTCCTAGCTACCACCGGGGAGCTGTTTTTT.

This clone was observed a few times. Relative to the germline gene, one junction end is altered; a read error may explain this. This chain connects TRBV7-9 to TRBJ2-7; TRBD2 matches 7 bases. CDR1 is SEHNR, CDR2 FQNEAQ, per germline (reference sequence). This CDR3 region has 16 residues. CDR3 DNA sequence: TGTTCCAGCACCCTGTCCTCTGCGGGGGACTCCTACGAGCAGTACTTC. Encoded protein: CSSTLSSAGDSYEQYF.

The rearrangement joins TRBV29-1 to TRBJ2-3, with 12 positions matching TRBD2. V shed 1 base, J shed 2 bases, and the junction held 4 bases outside the gene matches. CDR1 and CDR2 (germline): SQVTM, ANQGSEA. The CDR3 spans 16 residues. The CDR3 here is CSVEGLAGELTDTQYF. The CDR3 bases are TGCAGCGTTGAAGGACTAGCGGGAGAGCTCACAGATACGCAGTATTTT.

This clone was seen a few times. The J gene is TRBJ2-1, the V gene TRBV18, with 13 positions matching TRBD2. The J segment lost 0 bases and the V segment lost 3 bases, leaving 2 bases of the junction unmatched. This CDR3 contains 17 residues. Germline V CDR1 and CDR2: KGHSH, LQKENI. This CDR3 is CASSPRTSGSSYNEQFF. The DNA for the CDR3 is TGTGCCAGCTCACCGCGGACTAGCGGGAGCTCCTACAATGAGCAGTTCTTC.

The V gene is TRBV27, the J gene TRBJ2-1; the match to TRBD2 covers 7 bases. Germline loops: CDR1 MNHEY, CDR2 SMNVEV (reference sequence). V lost 9 bases and J lost 4; bases outside the gene matches: 9. The length of the CDR3 is 14 residues. CDR3 region: CARGGWGGYNEQFF. The CDR3 DNA reads as TGTGCCAGGGGGGGTTGGGGGGGGTACAATGAGCAGTTCTTC.

This chain uses TRBV6-5 with TRBJ1-5, with D possibly being TRBD1 (6 bases). V lost 6 bases and J lost 4, with 13 bases in between. Per the germline V gene, CDR1 is MNHEY and CDR2 is SVGAGI. The CDR3 runs to 14 residues. The CDR3 DNA reads TGTGCCAGCAGCCTGGACAGACTTAATCAGCCCCAGCATTTT. Translation: CASSLDRLNQPQHF.

The CDR3 protein is CASKQGAYEQYF. The CDR3 DNA follows: TGTGCCAGCAAACAGGGGGCCTACGAGCAGTACTTC. The V gene is TRBV28, the J gene TRBJ2-7, with 8 bases aligning to TRBD1. Germline CDR1 MDHEN, CDR2 SYDVKM. The junction had 1 base not matched to a gene; V was cut back by 7 bases and J by 2 bases. The CDR3 has 12 residues.

The chain couples TRBV5-1 to TRBJ2-5; D gene unclear. The CDR3 length is 13 residues. CDR1 and CDR2 from the germline V gene are SGHRS and YFSETQ. Trimming pared 1 base from V and 1 base from J, leaving 5 bases between. DNA of the CDR3: TGCGCCAGCAGCTTGAGGAGCCAAGAGACCCAGTACTTC. It specifies CASSLRSQETQYF.

V and J are TRBV29-1 and TRBJ1-2; 7 nucleotides align to TRBD1. Germline V gene data show CDR1 as SQVTM and CDR2 as ANQGSEA. Germline trimming cut 7 bases from V and 7 bases from J; bases unmatched to any gene: 9. The length of the CDR3 is 12 residues. For the CDR3, the DNA is TGCAGCGCCCACCTAGGGGGCAGTGGCTACACCTTC. As protein: CSAHLGGSGYTF.

The chain employs TRBV7-3 and TRBJ2-1; 11 bases are shared with TRBD1. CDR1 SGHTA and CDR2 FQGTGA come from the germline V gene. CDR3 length equals 15 residues. Losses at the gene ends were 4 bases for V and 5 bases for J; bases not matched to a gene: 4. The CDR3 reads CASSSPGQGDNEQFF. Here the CDR3 DNA reads TGTGCCAGCAGCTCCCCGGGACAGGGGGACAATGAGCAGTTCTTC.

This clone has only one observation. The chain is built from TRBV15 and TRBJ2-3; D may be TRBD2 (6 bases). The germline V gene has CDR1 LNHNV and CDR2 YYDKDF (reference sequence). V was pared by 6 bases and J by 3 bases, with 13 bases between. There are 14 residues in the CDR3. CDR3 DNA sequence: TGTGCCACCAGGCCCAGGGCGGGGACAGATACGCAGTATTTT. This encodes CATRPRAGTDTQYF.

Concerning this clone: Other DNA sequences of this sample code for an identical CDR3. The chain links TRBV5-1 to TRBJ1-4; possibly TRBD1 for D (6 bases). Trimming took 8 bases from V and 4 from J, leaving 18 bases between them. Per the germline V gene, CDR1 is SGHRS and CDR2 is YFSETQ. This CDR3 region has 15 residues. Here the CDR3 reads CASSQLGAGNEKLFF. The CDR3 nucleotides are TGCGCCAGTAGCCAGCTGGGGGCGGGTAATGAAAAACTGTTTTTT.

The CDR3 sequence is CATSRGGLAVSTDTQYF. CDR3 DNA sequence: TGTGCCACCAGCAGAGGGGGACTAGCGGTTAGCACAGATACGCAGTATTTT. The V call is TRBV15, the J call TRBJ2-3; 11 nucleotides match TRBD2. Germline V gives CDR1 LNHNV, CDR2 YYDKDF (reference sequence). V dropped 1 base and J dropped 0; count of bases not matched to a gene: 3. The CDR3 loop spans 17 amino acids.

The rearrangement links TRBV5-1 to TRBJ1-4, with 11 bases identical to TRBD1. The CDR3 spans 15 residues. CDR1 is SGHRS, CDR2 YFSETQ, per germline. The junction had 4 bases not matched to a gene; V was cut back by 2 bases and J by 7 bases. In nucleotides, the CDR3 is TGCGCCAGCAGCTTCGGGACAGGGGGGATTGAAAAACTGTTTTTT. It encodes CASSFGTGGIEKLFF.

This clone appeared once. The junction departs from germline at one end; a sequencing error may be responsible. The chain carries TRBV7-3 and TRBJ2-1, with 7 bases that match TRBD2. The CDR3 is 15 amino acids. Per germline, CDR1 SGHTA and CDR2 FQGTGA. CDR3 sequence: CASSLTSVGYNEQFF. The CDR3 region has the DNA TGTGCCAGCAGCCTAACTAGCGTGGGGTACAATGAGCAGTTCTTC.

The rearrangement uses TRBV19 and TRBJ2-7; TRBD1 agrees at 10 bases. The CDR3 has 16 amino acids. V was pared by 5 bases and J by 3 bases, with 10 bases of the junction left unmatched. The germline V gene encodes CDR1 LNHDA and CDR2 SQIVND (reference sequence). CDR3 DNA: TGTGCCAGTAGTCCTAGGGGATGGACAGGGGGCTACGAGCAGTACTTC. This codes for CASSPRGWTGGYEQYF.

The CDR3 coding sequence is TGTGCCAGCACCTTCCAGGGGGACGAGCAGTACTTC. It is translated as CASTFQGDEQYF. This sequence joins TRBV11-1 and TRBJ2-7; 7 nucleotides match TRBD1. Germline loops: CDR1 SGHAT, CDR2 FQDESV (reference sequence). The CDR3 consists of 12 residues. V lost 7 bases and J lost 5; bases outside the gene matches: 5.

The genes are TRBV28 and TRBJ1-4, with 8 bases fitting TRBD1. Per germline, CDR1 MDHEN and CDR2 SYDVKM. Trimming cost V 9 bases and J 4 bases; bases outside gene matches: 4. This CDR3 region has 13 residues. The CDR3: CASRDRSNEKLFF. DNA for the CDR3: TGTGCCAGTCGGGACAGGAGTAATGAAAAACTGTTTTTT.

This rearrangement joins TRBV4-2 to TRBJ2-1, with TRBD1 matching 7 bases. The V and J ends lost 0 bases and 0 bases, in that order; junction bases with no gene match: 11. CDR3 length: 19 amino acids. CDR1 is LGHNA, CDR2 YNFKEQ, per germline. CDR3 region: CASSQDLGQRLSSYNEQFF. The CDR3 coding sequence is TGTGCCAGCAGCCAAGACTTGGGACAGCGATTAAGCTCCTACAATGAGCAGTTCTTC.

This clone was found a few times. The chain joins TRBV5-1 to TRBJ2-5, with a tentative D call TRBD1 (5 bases). Germline V CDR1 and CDR2: SGHRS, YFSETQ. The V and J ends lost 8 bases and 4 bases respectively, with 15 bases between them. This CDR3 contains 13 residues. CDR3 nucleotides: TGCGCCAGACTCTGCCAGGGCGGAGAGACCCAGTACTTC. It specifies CARLCQGGETQYF.